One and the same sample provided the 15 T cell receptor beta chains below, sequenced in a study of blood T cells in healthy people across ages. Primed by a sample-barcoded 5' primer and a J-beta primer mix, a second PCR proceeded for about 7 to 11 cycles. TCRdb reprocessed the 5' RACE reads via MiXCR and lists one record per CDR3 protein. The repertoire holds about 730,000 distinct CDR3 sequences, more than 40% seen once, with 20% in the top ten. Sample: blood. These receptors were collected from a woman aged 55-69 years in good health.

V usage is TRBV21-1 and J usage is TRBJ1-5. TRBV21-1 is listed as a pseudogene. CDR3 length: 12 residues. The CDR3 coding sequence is TGTGCCAGCAGCAAAGTTTCTCAGCCCCAGCATTTT. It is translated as CASSKVSQPQHF.

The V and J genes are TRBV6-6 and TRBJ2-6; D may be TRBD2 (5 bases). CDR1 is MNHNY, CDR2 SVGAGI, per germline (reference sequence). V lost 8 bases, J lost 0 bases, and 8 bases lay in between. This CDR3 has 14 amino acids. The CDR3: CASEGGSGANVLTF. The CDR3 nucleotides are TGTGCCAGCGAGGGTGGCTCTGGGGCCAACGTCCTGACTTTC.

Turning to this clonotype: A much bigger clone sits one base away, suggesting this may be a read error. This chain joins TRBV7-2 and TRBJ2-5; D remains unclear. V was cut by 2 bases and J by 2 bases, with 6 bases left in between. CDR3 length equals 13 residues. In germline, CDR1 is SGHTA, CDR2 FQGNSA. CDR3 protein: CTSSLMEQETQYF. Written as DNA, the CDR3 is TGTACCAGCAGCTTAATGGAGCAAGAGACCCAGTACTTC.

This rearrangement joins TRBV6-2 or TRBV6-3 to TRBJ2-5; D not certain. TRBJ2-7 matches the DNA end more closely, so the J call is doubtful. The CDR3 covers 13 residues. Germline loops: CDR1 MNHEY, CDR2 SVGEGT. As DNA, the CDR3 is TGTGCCAGCAGCCTCCCGGAGCCCTACGAGCAGTACTTC. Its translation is CASSLPEPYEQYF.

Here the CDR3 DNA reads TGTGCCAGCACAGCGGGGGGGCGAGAGACCCAGTACTTC. Its protein is CASTAGGRETQYF. The chain joins TRBV9 to TRBJ2-5; TRBD2 matches 10 bases. Germline V lookup: CDR1 SGDLS, CDR2 YYNGEE. The CDR3 contains 13 residues. After removal of 6 bases from V and 4 bases from J, the junction contained 3 bases not matched to a gene.

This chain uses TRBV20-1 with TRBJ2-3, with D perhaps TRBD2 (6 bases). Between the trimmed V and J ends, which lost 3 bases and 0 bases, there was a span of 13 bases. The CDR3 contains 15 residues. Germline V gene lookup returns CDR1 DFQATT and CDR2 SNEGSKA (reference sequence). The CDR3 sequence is CSASEREFSTDTQYF. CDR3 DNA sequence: TGCAGTGCTAGTGAACGGGAGTTTAGCACAGATACGCAGTATTTT.

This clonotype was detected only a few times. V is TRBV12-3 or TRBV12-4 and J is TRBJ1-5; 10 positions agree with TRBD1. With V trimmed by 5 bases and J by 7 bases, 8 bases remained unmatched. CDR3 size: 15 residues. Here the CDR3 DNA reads TGTGCCAGCAGTCCCACCGACAGGGGGCCCCAGCCCCAGCATTTT. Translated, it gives CASSPTDRGPQPQHF.

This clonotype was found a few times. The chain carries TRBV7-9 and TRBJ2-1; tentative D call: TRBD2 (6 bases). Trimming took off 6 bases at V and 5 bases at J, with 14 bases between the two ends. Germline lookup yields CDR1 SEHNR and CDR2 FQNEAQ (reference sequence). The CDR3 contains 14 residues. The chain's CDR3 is CASSPGEVHNEQFF. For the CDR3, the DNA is TGTGCCAGCAGTCCGGGGGAGGTACACAATGAGCAGTTCTTC. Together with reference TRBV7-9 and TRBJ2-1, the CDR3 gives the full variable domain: DTGVSQNPRHKITKRGQNVTFRCDPISEHNRLYWYRQTLGQGPEFLTYFQNEAQLEKSRLLSDRFSAERPKGSFSTLEIQRTEQGDSAMYLCASSPGEVHNEQFFGPGTRLTVL.

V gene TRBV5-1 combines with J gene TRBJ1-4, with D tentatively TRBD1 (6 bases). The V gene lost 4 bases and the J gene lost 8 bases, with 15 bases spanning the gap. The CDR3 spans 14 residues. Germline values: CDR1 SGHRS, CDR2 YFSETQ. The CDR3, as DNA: TGCGCCAGCAGCCCGGGGGCGCCGGGGGAAAAACTGTTTTTT. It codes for CASSPGAPGEKLFF. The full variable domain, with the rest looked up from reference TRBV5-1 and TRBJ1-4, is KAGVTQTPRYLIKTRGQQVTLSCSPISGHRSVSWYQQTPGQGLQFLFEYFSETQRNKGNFPGRFSGRQFSNSRSEMNVSTLELGDSALYLCASSPGAPGEKLFFGSGTQLSVL.

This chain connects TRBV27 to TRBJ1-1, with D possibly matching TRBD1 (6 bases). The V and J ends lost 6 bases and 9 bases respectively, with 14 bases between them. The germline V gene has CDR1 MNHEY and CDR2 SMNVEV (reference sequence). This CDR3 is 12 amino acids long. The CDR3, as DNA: TGTGCCAGCAGATCTGGACAGCGCCAAGCTTTCTTT. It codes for CASRSGQRQAFF.

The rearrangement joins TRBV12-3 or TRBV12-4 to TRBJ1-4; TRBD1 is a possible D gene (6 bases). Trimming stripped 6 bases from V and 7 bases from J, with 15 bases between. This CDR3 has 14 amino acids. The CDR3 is CASRAGDIGEKLFF. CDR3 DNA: TGTGCCAGCAGGGCAGGGGATATCGGTGAAAAACTGTTTTTT.

The CDR3 reads CASSYAGSYEQYF. Written as DNA, the CDR3 is TGTGCCAGCAGTTACGCAGGGTCCTACGAGCAGTACTTC. The chain links TRBV6-5 to TRBJ2-7; TRBD1 might be the D (5 bases). The V gene lost 2 bases and the J gene lost 1 base, with 6 bases spanning the gap. The germline gives CDR1 MNHEY, CDR2 SVGAGI. The CDR3 spans 13 residues.

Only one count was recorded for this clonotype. CDR3 DNA: TGTGCCAGCAGTTACTCGGGAGGGGGCGCGAGAAATGAGCAGTACTTC. Translation: CASSYSGGGARNEQYF. The J gene is TRBJ2-1, the V gene TRBV6-5, with D perhaps given as TRBD1 or TRBD2 (7 bases each). The assigned J gene may be wrong: the sequence end matches TRBJ2-7 better. Germline V gene lookup returns CDR1 MNHEY and CDR2 SVGAGI. The CDR3 loop spans 16 amino acids.

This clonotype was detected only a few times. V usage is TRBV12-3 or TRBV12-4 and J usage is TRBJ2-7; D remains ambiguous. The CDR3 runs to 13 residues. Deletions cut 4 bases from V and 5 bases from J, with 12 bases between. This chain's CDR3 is CASSWAGIDEQYF. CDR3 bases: TGTGCCAGCAGTTGGGCAGGTATTGACGAGCAGTACTTC.

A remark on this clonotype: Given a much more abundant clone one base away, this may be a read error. This chain's CDR3 is CAGSLNPRQETQYF. CDR3 sequence (DNA): TGTGCCGGCAGCTTAAACCCTAGACAAGAGACCCAGTACTTC. V gene TRBV7-3 combines with J gene TRBJ2-5; D call uncertain. The length of the CDR3 is 14 residues. CDR1 is SGHTA, CDR2 FQGTGA, per germline.